Listed below are T cell receptor beta chains from one sample, sequenced in a study of shared clonotypes between healthy human individuals. Using immunoSEQ multiplex PCR, the repertoire was profiled, and TCRdb retains in-frame clones only, with some absent. In the table there are over 1.4 million clones, approximately 96% of which are singletons. Sequenced input: naive CD4+ T cells sorted from blood. All receptors derive from a man younger than 40 in good health. Both conserved end residues are part of each CDR3. The D gene is left open where the match is weak. A clone size is listed for some rows: how often the clone was seen (once, few, many), or a class if it is expanded.

v_gene,abundance,j_gene,d_gene,CDR3nt,CDR3aa
TRBV9,NA,TRBJ2-1,NA,TGTGCCAGCAGCCGGGAGTTGCTGGGCCACAATGAGCAGTTCTTC,CASSRELLGHNEQFF
TRBV30,NA,TRBJ1-1,NA,TGTGCCTGGAGCAGCTGGGGTTCGGACACTGAAGCTTTCTTT,CAWSSWGSDTEAFF
TRBV28,NA,TRBJ1-1,NA,TGTGCCAGCAGTCTCCGTAGGGACGGAAGACCGATGAACACTGAAGCTTTCTTT,CASSLRRDGRPMNTEAFF
TRBV7-6,NA,TRBJ2-7,NA,TGTGCCAGCAGGCCGGCAGGGTGGTCCTACGAGCAGTACTTC,CASRPAGWSYEQYF
TRBV28,NA,TRBJ2-2,NA,TGTGCCAGCATGGTTAGTCTCACCGGGGAGCTGTTTTTT,CASMVSLTGELFF
TRBV5-4,NA,TRBJ2-7,NA,TGTGCCAGCAGCTTGACAGGGAACCCAGGGCAGTACTTC,CASSLTGNPGQYF
TRBV2,NA,TRBJ1-2,NA,TGTGCCAGCAGTCCTAAAGACTATGGCTACACCTTC,CASSPKDYGYTF
TRBV5-1,NA,TRBJ1-2,TRBD1,TGCGCCAGCAGCCTCAGGGGGCCCACGACTCTAGCTAACTATGGCTACACCTTC,CASSLRGPTTLANYGYTF
TRBV5-4,NA,TRBJ2-1,TRBD2,TGTGCCAGCAGCTCGCTGACTAGCGGGAGCGTCAATGAGCAGTTCTTC,CASSSLTSGSVNEQFF
TRBV2,once,TRBJ2-1,NA,TGTGCCAGCACCGCGTCGGGACCGCACAATGAGCAGTTCTTC,CASTASGPHNEQFF
TRBV7-2,once,TRBJ2-7,TRBD2,TGTGCCAGCAGCTTAGTCGGACTAGCGGGAGTGGGCTCCTACGAGCAGTACTTC,CASSLVGLAGVGSYEQYF
TRBV2,NA,TRBJ2-5,NA,TGTGCCAGCAGTGTCTTCTCGAACCAAGAGACCCAGTACTTC,CASSVFSNQETQYF
TRBV6-5,NA,TRBJ1-1,NA,TGTGCCAGCAGGGAAGGCCCCGTGAACACTGAAGCTTTCTTT,CASREGPVNTEAFF
TRBV7-9,NA,TRBJ1-1,NA,TGTGCCAGCATGGCCACGTTGGTATTCACTGAAGCTTTCTTT,CASMATLVFTEAFF
TRBV7-9,NA,TRBJ2-2,NA,TGTGCCAGCAGCTTAGGACGGAGGGGGCTGGACGGGGAGCTGTTTTTT,CASSLGRRGLDGELFF
TRBV27,NA,TRBJ1-3,NA,TGTGCCAGCAGGGCCCACTCCGTTCATGGAAACACCATATATTTT,CASRAHSVHGNTIYF
TRBV28,NA,TRBJ1-5,NA,TGTGCCAGGAGTTTCCCCATCCATCAGCCCCAGCATTTT,CARSFPIHQPQHF
TRBV19,NA,TRBJ2-2,NA,TGTGCCAGTAGTATGGTGGGGGTATTAGCGAACACCGGGGAGCTGTTTTTT,CASSMVGVLANTGELFF
TRBV21-1,once,TRBJ2-2,NA,TGTGCCAGCAGCAACCGGGACAGGGCGAACACCGGGGAGCTGTTTTTT,CASSNRDRANTGELFF
TRBV5-5,NA,TRBJ1-2,NA,TGTGCCAGCAGCGCCCACACCTATGGCTACACCTTC,CASSAHTYGYTF
TRBV6-7,NA,TRBJ2-4,NA,TGTGCCAGCAGTTACGGACAATGGGAGGTCATTCAGTACTTC,CASSYGQWEVIQYF
TRBV28,NA,TRBJ2-2,NA,TGTGCCAGCAGCCCTACCGGGCAGGGCCGCACCGGGGAGCTGTTTTTT,CASSPTGQGRTGELFF
TRBV6-1,NA,TRBJ2-1,NA,TGTGCCAGCAGTCGAGGAGGGAGGCTCAATGAGCAGTTCTTC,CASSRGGRLNEQFF
TRBV18,NA,TRBJ2-1,TRBD2,TGTGCCAGCTCACCTGGGACTAGTGGCGCAAGTGGGGGGGGCGTATGGTCCTACAATGAGCAGTTCTTC,CASSPGTSGASGGGVWSYNEQFF
TRBV19,once,TRBJ1-5,TRBD1,TGTGCCAGTAGTATTACAGGGGGCGATCAGCCCCAGCATTTT,CASSITGGDQPQHF
TRBV5-6,NA,TRBJ2-3,NA,TGTGCCAGCACCGCCGGGACTGCGACCACAGATACGCAGTATTTT,CASTAGTATTDTQYF
TRBV29-1,once,TRBJ1-5,NA,TGCAGCGCCGGAGGTAGCAATCAGCCCCAGCATTTT,CSAGGSNQPQHF
TRBV6-6,NA,TRBJ1-4,NA,TGTGCCAGCATGGACAGCCGAAATGAAAAACTGTTTTTT,CASMDSRNEKLFF
TRBV5-1,NA,TRBJ2-2,TRBD2,TGCGCCAGCAGCCCAGGGAAGGGGAGGGCCACCGGGGAGCTGTTTTTT,CASSPGKGRATGELFF
TRBV9,NA,TRBJ2-1,NA,TGTGCCAGCAGCGTGACTAGTAACAATGAGCAGTTCTTC,CASSVTSNNEQFF
TRBV30,NA,TRBJ2-7,NA,TGTGCCTGGCAGGTTAGCTCCTACGAGCAGTACTTC,CAWQVSSYEQYF
TRBV19,NA,TRBJ2-3,NA,TGTGCCAGTACCCCACGGGGCCTGGATACGCAGTATTTT,CASTPRGLDTQYF
TRBV18,NA,TRBJ2-2,TRBD1,TGTGCCAGCTCAAACGGGACAGGGAACACCGGGGAGCTGTTTTTT,CASSNGTGNTGELFF
TRBV5-4,NA,TRBJ2-7,NA,TGTGCCAGCAGCTTGGACCTTAAGTACGAGCAGTACTTC,CASSLDLKYEQYF
TRBV27,NA,TRBJ2-1,TRBD1,TGTGCCAGCAGGTACAGGGGATCCTACAATGAGCAGTTCTTC,CASRYRGSYNEQFF
TRBV28,NA,TRBJ1-5,NA,TGTGCCAGCAGGGAGGGTATGGCAAATCAGCCCCAGCATTTT,CASREGMANQPQHF
TRBV27,NA,TRBJ1-2,TRBD1,TGTGCCACTACCAACAGGGGTCTGAACTATGGCTACACCTTC,CATTNRGLNYGYTF
TRBV11-2,NA,TRBJ1-2,NA,TGTGCCAGCAGCTTAGGAGGGCGCGATGGCTACACCTTC,CASSLGGRDGYTF
TRBV18,NA,TRBJ2-7,TRBD2,TGTGCCAGCTCACCACTCCCCAGCGGGAGTGACTACGAGCAGTACTTC,CASSPLPSGSDYEQYF
TRBV28,NA,TRBJ1-5,TRBD1,TGTGCCAGCAGGGGACAGGCTAGCAATCAGCCCCAGCATTTT,CASRGQASNQPQHF
TRBV5-6,NA,TRBJ2-2,NA,TGTGCCAGCAGCTTGGTAAACGGGGAGCTGTTTTTT,CASSLVNGELFF
TRBV5-1,NA,TRBJ1-3,NA,TGCGCCAGCAGCTTGAGGGGTAATGGAAACACCATATATTTT,CASSLRGNGNTIYF
TRBV30,NA,TRBJ2-1,TRBD2,TGTGCCTGGAGTAGAAGCGGGAGGGCCAATGAGCAGTTCTTC,CAWSRSGRANEQFF
TRBV11-3,NA,TRBJ1-1,NA,TGTGCCAGCAGCTTAGGGGCGGCATCTGAAGCTTTCTTT,CASSLGAASEAFF
TRBV19,NA,TRBJ2-1,NA,TGTGCCAGTAATTTCGGAGGCTACAATGAGCAGTTCTTC,CASNFGGYNEQFF
TRBV19,NA,TRBJ1-5,TRBD1,TGTGCCAGTAGTATAGATCGGGGGACAGGTAGTGCCAATCAGCCCCAGCATTTT,CASSIDRGTGSANQPQHF